The clone carrying this TCR beta chain was detected a few times. TCRdb's table, derived via immunoSEQ multiplex PCR, lists solely in-frame clones and lacks some. The sample includes around 10,000 clones, 74% of them seen just once. Trimming shortened V by 0 bases and J by 4 bases, and 12 bases separated the two germline ends. The CDR3 has 15 amino acids. The germline V gene encodes CDR1 SGHAT and CDR2 FQNNGV. These data belong to a study of T cells after somatic rescue of genetic block. This receptor was obtained from a boy between 5 and 17 years old. The chain employs TRBV11-2 and TRBJ1-2; perhaps TRBD1 as D (5 bases). Specimen: peripheral blood mononuclear cells (PBMCs). In nucleotides, the CDR3 is TGTGCCAGCAGCTTAGATCTCGGGACGTTCTATGGCTACACCTTC. This translates into CASSLDLGTFYGYTF.